This passage covers 10 T cell receptor beta chains from one sample sequenced in a study of blood T cell repertoires in COVID-19. TCRdb keeps only in-frame clones here, not all; method: immunoSEQ multiplex PCR. The sample carries more than 95,000 clones, 70% to 85% recorded once. Sequenced material: peripheral blood. These receptors all stem from a man aged 65-85 years with active or convalescent COVID-19.

This chain uses TRBV7-2 with TRBJ2-5, with unresolved D. The CDR3 covers 13 residues. V shed 2 bases and J shed 5 bases, with 9 bases lying between them. Germline CDR1 is SGHTA and CDR2 is FQGNSA. The CDR3 loop reads CASSLLSIETQYF. The DNA of the CDR3 is TGTGCCAGCAGCTTACTAAGTATTGAGACCCAGTACTTC. Full variable domain (remainder filled in from reference TRBV7-2 and TRBJ2-5): GAGVSQSPSNKVTEKGKDVELRCDPISGHTALYWYRQSLGQGLEFLIYFQGNSAPDKSGLPSDRFSAERTGGSVSTLTIQRTQQEDSAVYLCASSLLSIETQYFGPGTRLLVL.

This clone was detected once. The chain recombines TRBV5-1 with TRBJ2-2; 9 nucleotides match TRBD2. The CDR3 consists of 18 residues. Germline V gene lookup returns CDR1 SGHRS and CDR2 YFSETQ. Losses at the gene ends were 0 bases for V and 5 bases for J; bases not matched to a gene: 11. The CDR3 reads CASSLVGASGKRTGELFF. The CDR3 DNA reads as TGCGCCAGCAGCTTGGTGGGAGCTAGCGGGAAACGGACCGGGGAGCTGTTTTTT.

V is TRBV11-3 and J is TRBJ2-2; D is undetermined. Germline V gene sequence: CDR1 SGHNT, CDR2 YENEEA. V shed 1 base and J shed 2 bases, with 5 bases lying between them. This CDR3 is 14 amino acids long. The CDR3 DNA follows: TGTGCCAGCAGCTTAGGTTCTAACACCGGGGAGCTGTTTTTT. It yields the protein CASSLGSNTGELFF.

J is TRBJ1-4 and V is TRBV4-3; TRBD1 might be the D (5 bases). Germline CDR1 LGHNA, CDR2 YSLEER. With 1 base removed from V and 8 bases from J, the gap between germline ends came to 14 bases. The CDR3 has 15 residues. CDR3: CASSQGQGVGEKLFF. In DNA, the CDR3 is TGCGCCAGCAGCCAAGGTCAAGGGGTAGGAGAAAAACTGTTTTTT.

The rearrangement uses TRBV9 and TRBJ1-3; 8 bases line up with TRBD1. Trimming cost V 2 bases and J 4 bases; bases outside gene matches: 5. Germline assignment: CDR1 SGDLS and CDR2 YYNGEE. The CDR3 sequence is 15 residues long. The CDR3 here is CASSVGQGLGNTIYF. DNA for the CDR3: TGTGCCAGCAGCGTCGGACAGGGCTTGGGAAACACCATATATTTT.

V is TRBV5-1 and J is TRBJ2-7, with 7 bases matching TRBD1. Germline V lookup: CDR1 SGHRS, CDR2 YFSETQ. The CDR3 contains 15 residues. V shed 0 bases and J 2 bases; nucleotides not matched to a gene: 5. The DNA for the CDR3 is TGCGCCAGCAGCTTGGAATCAGGGGGTACCTACGAGCAGTACTTC. Residues: CASSLESGGTYEQYF.

This clone was counted once. At one end, the junction sequence differs from germline, possibly due to a read error. J is TRBJ2-1 and V is TRBV20-1, with 9 nucleotides matching TRBD1. The CDR3 has 11 residues. Germline values: CDR1 DFQATT, CDR2 SNEGSKA (reference sequence). As DNA, the CDR3 is TGTTCGGGACAGGGACGGGATGAGCAGTTCTTC. It specifies CSGQGRDEQFF.

The chain is built from TRBV6-1 and TRBJ2-7; D uncertain. Trimming stripped 0 bases from V and 7 bases from J, with 7 bases between. The CDR3 is made up of 12 amino acids. Per the germline V gene, CDR1 is MNHNS and CDR2 is SASEGT. The CDR3 region is CASSEAFLEQYF. As DNA, the CDR3 is TGTGCCAGCAGTGAAGCTTTCCTAGAGCAGTACTTC.

The rearrangement uses TRBV29-1 and TRBJ1-1, with a weak D call TRBD1 (5 bases). The CDR3 length is 14 residues. Per the germline V gene, CDR1 is SQVTM and CDR2 is ANQGSEA. V gave up 0 bases and J gave up 5 bases, with 13 bases separating them. The CDR3 loop is CSVEEGRANTEAFF. The CDR3 DNA is TGCAGCGTTGAAGAGGGCAGGGCTAATACTGAAGCTTTCTTT.

The chain links TRBV11-3 to TRBJ2-5, with D perhaps TRBD1 (6 bases). Trimming left V 1 base short and J 4 bases short, with 13 bases between. Germline V gene lookup returns CDR1 SGHNT and CDR2 YENEEA. CDR3 length: 15 residues. In DNA form, the CDR3 reads TGTGCCAGCAGCTTAGTCCTTACAGGGAGAGAGACCCAGTACTTC. This encodes CASSLVLTGRETQYF. Full variable domain (missing parts from reference TRBV11-3 and TRBJ2-5): EAGVVQSPRYKIIEKKQPVAFWCNPISGHNTLYWYLQNLGQGPELLIRYENEEAVDDSQLPKDRFSAERLKGVDSTLKIQPAELGDSAVYLCASSLVLTGRETQYFGPGTRLLVL.